The next 13 T cell receptor beta chains were all read from a single sample in a study of shared clonotypes between healthy human individuals. Data came from immunoSEQ multiplex PCR; TCRdb stores just in-frame clones and leaves some out. Here the sample spans approximately 1,000,000 clones, 70% to 80% being singletons. The sequencing input was memory CD4+ T cells from PBMCs. Subset noted: CD45RA-negative fraction. All receptors come from a man in his late teens or twenties in good health. Some clones in this sample may be carry-over from other donors' samples.

The chain has TRBV5-1 and TRBJ2-5, with D unresolved. Germline V lookup: CDR1 SGHRS, CDR2 YFSETQ. The length of the CDR3 is 14 residues. Trimming shortened V by 4 bases and J by 1 base, and 11 bases separated the two germline ends. In DNA, the CDR3 is TGCGCCAGCAGCGGCCCGGGCAGCCAAGAGACCCAGTACTTC. It is translated as CASSGPGSQETQYF.

In its sample, this clone was seen once. The chain's CDR3 is CASSSRLTGFPEAFF. The CDR3 DNA reads TGCGCCAGCAGCTCGAGATTGACAGGGTTTCCTGAAGCTTTCTTT. This rearrangement joins TRBV5-1 to TRBJ1-1, with 7 bases identical to TRBD1. Germline values: CDR1 SGHRS, CDR2 YFSETQ. With 3 bases clipped from V and 6 bases from J, the junction kept 11 bases outside the gene matches. The CDR3 runs 15 residues. The full variable domain, completed using reference TRBV5-1 and TRBJ1-1, is KAGVTQTPRYLIKTRGQQVTLSCSPISGHRSVSWYQQTPGQGLQFLFEYFSETQRNKGNFPGRFSGRQFSNSRSEMNVSTLELGDSALYLCASSSRLTGFPEAFFGQGTRLTVV.

On this clone: Other nucleotide sequences in the sample specify the same CDR3. The V call is TRBV5-1, the J call TRBJ2-3, with 8 bases aligning to TRBD2. In germline, CDR1 is SGHRS, CDR2 YFSETQ. This CDR3 spans 16 amino acids. The V and J ends lost 1 base and 1 base, in that order; junction bases with no gene match: 5. The CDR3 sequence is CASSLPAGGGTDTQYF. CDR3 sequence (DNA): TGCGCCAGCAGCTTGCCCGCGGGAGGAGGCACAGATACGCAGTATTTT.

The chain joins TRBV7-9 to TRBJ2-7; TRBD1 aligns across 11 bases. The trim removed 2 bases at V and 2 bases at J, leaving 5 bases unmatched. Germline V lookup: CDR1 SEHNR, CDR2 FQNEAQ (reference sequence). CDR3 length: 16 amino acids. The CDR3 here is CASSLPPGQGAYEQYF. The CDR3 nucleotides are TGTGCCAGCAGCTTACCACCGGGACAGGGGGCCTACGAGCAGTACTTC.

The chain joins TRBV6-1 to TRBJ1-2, with TRBD1 as a possible D gene (5 bases). Germline CDR1 MNHNS, CDR2 SASEGT. V was cut by 1 base and J by 3 bases, with 12 bases left in between. This CDR3 region has 15 residues. CDR3 DNA: TGTGCCAGCAGTGAAGGGCGGGGCTGGGACTATGGCTACACCTTC. Its protein product is CASSEGRGWDYGYTF.

DNA of the CDR3: TGTGCCAGCAGTTTAAGACAGGCCTACGAGCAGTACTTC. Encoded protein: CASSLRQAYEQYF. The chain joins TRBV27 to TRBJ2-7; D is possibly TRBD1 (6 bases). Germline V CDR1 and CDR2: MNHEY, SMNVEV (reference sequence). CDR3 size: 13 residues. V dropped 2 bases and J dropped 2 bases, with 7 bases sitting between them.

This clone appeared once. J is TRBJ2-1 and V is TRBV9; 7 bases line up with TRBD2. V was pared by 2 bases and J by 6 bases, with 5 bases of the junction left unmatched. The CDR3 is 14 residues long. Germline V lookup: CDR1 SGDLS, CDR2 YYNGEE. This chain's CDR3 is CASSVASGGNEQFF. The CDR3 nucleotides read TGTGCCAGCAGCGTCGCCTCGGGAGGCAATGAGCAGTTCTTC.

On this clone itself: Other DNA sequences from this sample encode an identical CDR3 as well. The J gene is TRBJ2-1, the V gene TRBV28; 8 bases map to TRBD2. This CDR3 is 14 amino acids long. Germline CDR1 and CDR2: MDHEN and SYDVKM. The V gene end was trimmed by 5 bases and the J gene end by 4 bases; junction bases not matched to a gene: 4. The CDR3: CASSLLADYNEQFF. In DNA, the CDR3 is TGTGCCAGCAGTCTACTAGCGGATTACAATGAGCAGTTCTTC.

This clone was picked up one time. This chain connects TRBV27 to TRBJ2-2, with 8 bases aligning to TRBD1. The CDR3 runs 15 residues. Germline loops: CDR1 MNHEY, CDR2 SMNVEV (reference sequence). V lost 6 bases, J lost 1 base, and 4 bases stayed unmatched. The CDR3 here is CASRRTGWNTGELFF. The CDR3 coding sequence is TGTGCCAGCAGGCGGACAGGGTGGAACACCGGGGAGCTGTTTTTT.

This chain connects TRBV7-2 to TRBJ2-3; 8 bases agree with TRBD2. This CDR3 is built from 15 residues. Looked up from germline, CDR1 is SGHTA and CDR2 is FQGNSA. The V and J ends lost 5 bases and 2 bases, in that order; junction bases with no gene match: 6. The DNA of the CDR3 is TGTGCCAGCAGCCCCCGGACTAGCATCACAGATACGCAGTATTTT. Translating it yields CASSPRTSITDTQYF. Full variable domain (outside the CDR3, taken from reference TRBV7-2 and TRBJ2-3): GAGVSQSPSNKVTEKGKDVELRCDPISGHTALYWYRQSLGQGLEFLIYFQGNSAPDKSGLPSDRFSAERTGGSVSTLTIQRTQQEDSAVYLCASSPRTSITDTQYFGPGTRLTVL.

The rearrangement uses TRBV10-3 and TRBJ2-3; 7 nucleotides align to TRBD1. V was clipped by 7 bases and J by 4 bases; unmatched bases: 5. Germline CDR1 and CDR2: ENHRY and SYGVKD. The CDR3 is 13 residues long. The CDR3 is CAIKGQEPDTQYF. Here the CDR3 DNA reads TGTGCCATCAAAGGACAGGAGCCAGATACGCAGTATTTT.

The chain links TRBV5-1 to TRBJ1-2; D is uncertain. Trimming pared 4 bases from V and 1 base from J, leaving 14 bases between. The CDR3 has 15 residues. Germline V gives CDR1 SGHRS, CDR2 YFSETQ. This CDR3 reads CASSIVVGSNYGYTF. The CDR3 coding sequence is TGCGCCAGCAGCATCGTCGTTGGGAGTAACTATGGCTACACCTTC. Complete variable domain (other parts from reference TRBV5-1 and TRBJ1-2): KAGVTQTPRYLIKTRGQQVTLSCSPISGHRSVSWYQQTPGQGLQFLFEYFSETQRNKGNFPGRFSGRQFSNSRSEMNVSTLELGDSALYLCASSIVVGSNYGYTFGSGTRLTVV.

The chain is built from TRBV18 and TRBJ2-6; 9 positions match TRBD1. CDR1 KGHSH and CDR2 LQKENI come from the germline V gene. The trim removed 1 base at V and 0 bases at J, leaving 4 bases unmatched. The CDR3 runs to 18 residues. CDR3 coding DNA: TGTGCCAGCTCACCACTTGACAGGGGGGACTCTGGGGCCAACGTCCTGACTTTC. The encoded protein is CASSPLDRGDSGANVLTF.